This T cell receptor (beta chain) was recorded in a study of CD8 T cells in Susac syndrome. A word on this clonotype: Its matching antigen is unknown.

This CDR3 has 15 amino acids. V shed 0 bases and J 7 bases; nucleotides not matched to a gene: 4. Germline lookup yields CDR1 LGHNA and CDR2 YNFKEQ. CD8+ and CD4+ T cells from blood underwent TCR beta sequencing, which was carried out in a high-throughput format. Through negative isolation, CD4+ and CD8+ T cells were obtained, while TEMRA cells were enriched using FACS. The RNA, about 0.5 to 1 ug, was put through reverse transcription using random hexamers. Across 54 Vbeta and 13 Jbeta, immunoSEQ multiplex PCR amplified TCR beta CDR3. TCRdb reanalysed the immunoSEQ multiplex PCR reads using MiXCR and keeps one entry per CDR3 protein. The data hold approximately 94,000 distinct CDR3 sequences, with 95% observed a single time. Findings and caveats of the study: In total CD8+ repertoires, roughly 15 Susac-specific public clones were found, and in CD8+ TEMRA repertoires, about five were found.

This clonotype was obtained from a human donor with Susac syndrome. The chain has TRBV4-2 and TRBJ1-2, with 11 bases aligning to TRBD1. Sequencing was carried out using CD8+ T cells from PBMCs. The CDR3 nucleotides read TGTGCCAGCAGCCAAGATTGGACAGGGGGCTCTGGCTACACCTTC. Protein product: CASSQDWTGGSGYTF.